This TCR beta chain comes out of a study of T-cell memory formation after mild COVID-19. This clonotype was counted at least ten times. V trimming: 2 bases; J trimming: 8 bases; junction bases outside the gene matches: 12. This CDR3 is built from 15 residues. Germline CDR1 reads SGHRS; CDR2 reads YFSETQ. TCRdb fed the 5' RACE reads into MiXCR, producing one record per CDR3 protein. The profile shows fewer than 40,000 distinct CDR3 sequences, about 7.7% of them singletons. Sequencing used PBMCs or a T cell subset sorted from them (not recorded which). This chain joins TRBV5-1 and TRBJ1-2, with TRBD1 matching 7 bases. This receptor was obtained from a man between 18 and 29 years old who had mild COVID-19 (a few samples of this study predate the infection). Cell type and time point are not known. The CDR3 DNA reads TGCGCCAGCAGCTTAACAGGGGTAGATCCTTGGGGCTACACCTTC. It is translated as CASSLTGVDPWGYTF.